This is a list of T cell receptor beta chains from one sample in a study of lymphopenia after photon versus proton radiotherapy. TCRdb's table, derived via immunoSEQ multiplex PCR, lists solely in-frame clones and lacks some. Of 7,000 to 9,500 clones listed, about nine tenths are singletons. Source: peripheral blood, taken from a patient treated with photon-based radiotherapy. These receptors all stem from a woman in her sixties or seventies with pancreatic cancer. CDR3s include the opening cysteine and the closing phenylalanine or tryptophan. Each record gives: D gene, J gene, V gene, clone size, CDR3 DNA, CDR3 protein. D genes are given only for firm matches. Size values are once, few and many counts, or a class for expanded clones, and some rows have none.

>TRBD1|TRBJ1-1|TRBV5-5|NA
TGTGCCAGCAGCTTGGACGACAGGGGAAACACTGAAGCTTTCTTT
CASSLDDRGNTEAFF
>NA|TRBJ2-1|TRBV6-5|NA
TGTGCCAGCAGTTTGCGGACTAACTCCTACAATGAGCAGTTCTTC
CASSLRTNSYNEQFF
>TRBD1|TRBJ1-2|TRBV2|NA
TGTGCCAGCAGTGTAGGACAGGGCTATGGCTACACCTTC
CASSVGQGYGYTF
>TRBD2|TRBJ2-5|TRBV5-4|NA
TGTGCCAGCAGCGCGACTAGCGGGAGTGGGTCACAAGAGACCCAGTACTTC
CASSATSGSGSQETQYF
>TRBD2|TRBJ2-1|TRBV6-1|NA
TGTGCCAGCAGTGAACTAGCGGGACCGCCCAATGAGCAGTTCTTC
CASSELAGPPNEQFF
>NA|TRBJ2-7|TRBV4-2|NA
TGTGCCAGCAGCCAAGCTCCAGCCTACGAGCAGTACTTC
CASSQAPAYEQYF
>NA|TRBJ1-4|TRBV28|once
TGTGCCAGCACCCCGGCGGGAGGTTCTAATGAAAAACTGTTTTTT
CASTPAGGSNEKLFF
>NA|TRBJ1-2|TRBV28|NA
TGTGCCAGCAGCCAGGTAGAGGAGCTGATTAACTATGGCTACACCTTC
CASSQVEELINYGYTF
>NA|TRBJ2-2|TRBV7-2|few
TGTGCCAGCAGCTCAATAGTCAGTGGGGAGCTGTTTTTT
CASSSIVSGELFF
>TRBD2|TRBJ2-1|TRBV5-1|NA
TGCGCCAGCAGCTTCGACGGGGGGTCCTACAATGAGCAGTTCTTC
CASSFDGGSYNEQFF
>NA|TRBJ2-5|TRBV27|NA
TGTGCCAGCACAGCTCGGCGGGGCCGCGAGACCCAGTACTTC
CASTARRGRETQYF
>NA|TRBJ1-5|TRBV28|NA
TGTGCCAGCAGCCCCTCCCAGCAGCCCCAGCATTTT
CASSPSQQPQHF
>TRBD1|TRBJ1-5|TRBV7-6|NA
TGTGCCAGCAGCTATAACAGGGGCTTAGGACAGCCCCAGCATTTT
CASSYNRGLGQPQHF
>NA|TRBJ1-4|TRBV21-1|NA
TGTGCCAGCAGCAAAGACCGGAACGAGCGGTTTTTT
CASSKDRNERFF
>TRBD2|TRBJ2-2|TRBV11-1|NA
TGTGCCAGCAGCCAAAGACTAGCGGGAGGTATTGGCGGGGAGCTGTTTTTT
CASSQRLAGGIGGELFF
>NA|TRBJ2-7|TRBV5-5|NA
TGTGCCAGCAGATTGGACCTAAACGGGGCCTACGAGCAGTACTTC
CASRLDLNGAYEQYF
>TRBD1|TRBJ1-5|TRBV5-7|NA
TGTGCCAGCAGCGACGGGACAGGGATCGATCAGCCCCAGCATTTT
CASSDGTGIDQPQHF
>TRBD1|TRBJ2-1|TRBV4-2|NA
TGTGCCAGCAGCCCAAGTATCCGGACAGGGGGCATGGGCGGGAGGGGTAATGAGCAGTTCTTC
CASSPSIRTGGMGGRGNEQFF
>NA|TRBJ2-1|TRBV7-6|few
TGTGCCAGCAGCCATTACAATGAGCAGTTCTTC
CASSHYNEQFF
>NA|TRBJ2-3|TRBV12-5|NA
TGTGCGGTAGGGCGGGATCTGGTAGATACGCAGTATTTT
CAVGRDLVDTQYF
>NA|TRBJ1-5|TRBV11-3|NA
TGTGCCAGCGGCGGGGTCAGGGTGAGCAATCAGCCCCAGCATTTT
CASGGVRVSNQPQHF
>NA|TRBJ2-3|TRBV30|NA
TGTGCCTGGAGTGTGGACCGGGCGACAATAGATACGCAGTATTTT
CAWSVDRATIDTQYF
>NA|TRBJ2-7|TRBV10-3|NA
TGTGCCATCAGTGCAGGCTACGAGCAGTACTTC
CAISAGYEQYF
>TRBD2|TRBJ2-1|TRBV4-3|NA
TGCGCCAGCAGCCAGGGTATAGCGGGAGGGTACAATGAGCAGTTCTTC
CASSQGIAGGYNEQFF
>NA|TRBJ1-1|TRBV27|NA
TGTGCCAGCAGACCGCCCGGCCTAAACACTGAAGCTTTCTTT
CASRPPGLNTEAFF
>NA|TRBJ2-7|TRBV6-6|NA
TGTGCCAGCAGTTCACTACTATACGAGCAGTACTTC
CASSSLLYEQYF
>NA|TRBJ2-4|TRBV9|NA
TGTGGGGGGCAAAGAGCCAAAAACATTCAGTACTTC
CGGQRAKNIQYF
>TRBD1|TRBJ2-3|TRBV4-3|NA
TGCGCCAGCAGCCAAGATGGGGGACAGGGGCGGACAGATACGCAGTATTTT
CASSQDGGQGRTDTQYF
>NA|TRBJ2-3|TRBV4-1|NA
TGCGCCAGCAGCCCGCCGGCTGTCACGCAGTATTTT
CASSPPAVTQYF
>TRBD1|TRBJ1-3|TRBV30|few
TGTGCCTGGACTACAGGGGGCTTTGGAAACACCATATATTTT
CAWTTGGFGNTIYF
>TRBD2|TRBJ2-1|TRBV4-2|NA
TGTGCCAGCAGCCAAGATATTGGGACTAGAAGGGGAGATGAGCAGTTCTTC
CASSQDIGTRRGDEQFF
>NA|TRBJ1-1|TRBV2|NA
TGTGCCAGCAGTGGTGCGGGGATCGCTGAAGCTTTCTTT
CASSGAGIAEAFF
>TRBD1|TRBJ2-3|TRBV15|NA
TGTGCCACCAGCAGAGATGTGGGAGCAGGGGGTAGCACAGATACGCAGTATTTT
CATSRDVGAGGSTDTQYF
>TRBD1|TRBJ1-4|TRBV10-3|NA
TGTGCCATCAGTGGGGACAGGGGGAATGAAAAACTGTTTTTT
CAISGDRGNEKLFF
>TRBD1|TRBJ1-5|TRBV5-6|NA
TGTGCCAGCAGCTTGGGGGGACAGGGGGCCGGACAGCCCCAGCATTTT
CASSLGGQGAGQPQHF
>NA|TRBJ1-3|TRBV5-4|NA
TGTGCCAGCAGCCAGGGTTCTGGAAACACCATATATTTT
CASSQGSGNTIYF
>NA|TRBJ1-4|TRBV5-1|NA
TGCGCCAGCAGCAGCGGGACGGGGAATGAAAAACTGTTTTTT
CASSSGTGNEKLFF
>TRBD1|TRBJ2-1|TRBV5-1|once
TGCGCCAGCAGCTTGGCGGGACAGACCTACAATGAGCAGTTCTTC
CASSLAGQTYNEQFF
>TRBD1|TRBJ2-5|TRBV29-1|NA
TGCAGCGTCCTCATCCGGACAGGGCTTGGGACCCAGTACTTC
CSVLIRTGLGTQYF
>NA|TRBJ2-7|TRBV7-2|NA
TGTGCCAGCAGCTTAGCGGGACTGGTGGGCGAGCAGTACTTC
CASSLAGLVGEQYF
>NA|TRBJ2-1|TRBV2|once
TGTGCCAGCAGTGAAGGGGGGTATACTGAGCAGTTCTTC
CASSEGGYTEQFF
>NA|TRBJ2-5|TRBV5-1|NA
TGCGCCAGCACGGTCTCCCAACAACTTCAAGAGACCCAGTACTTC
CASTVSQQLQETQYF
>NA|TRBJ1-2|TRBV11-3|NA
TGTGCCAGCAGCTTAGTCTCCCAGAACCTCAATGGCTACACCTTC
CASSLVSQNLNGYTF
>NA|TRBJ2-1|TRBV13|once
TGTGCCAGCAGCTCCAACAACAACGTACGACGGATCAATATTTACAATGAGCAGTTCTTC
CASSSNNNVRRINIYNEQFF
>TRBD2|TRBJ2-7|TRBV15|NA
TGTGCCACCAAGACTAGCGGGAGCAACGAGCAGTACTTC
CATKTSGSNEQYF
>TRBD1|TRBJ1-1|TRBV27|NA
TGTGCCAGCAGTTTATATCAGGGGGCAAACACTGAAGCTTTCTTT
CASSLYQGANTEAFF
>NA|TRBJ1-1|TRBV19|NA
TGTGCCAGTAGTATTAGCGCAGCGAACACTGAAGCTTTCTTT
CASSISAANTEAFF
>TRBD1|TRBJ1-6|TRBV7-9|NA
TGTGCCAGCAGCTTAGCATCCGGGACAGGGGATTCACCCCTCCACTTT
CASSLASGTGDSPLHF
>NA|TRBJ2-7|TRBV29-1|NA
TGCAGCGCTCGGGGAGGAGATAGCTCCTACGAGCAGTACTTC
CSARGGDSSYEQYF
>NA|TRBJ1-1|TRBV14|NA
TGTGCCAGCAGCCAAGTTCTCGGAGATGAAGCTTTCTTT
CASSQVLGDEAFF
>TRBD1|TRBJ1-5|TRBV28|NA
TGTGCCAGCAGTGGGGACAGGATTAGCAATCAGCCCCAGCATTTT
CASSGDRISNQPQHF
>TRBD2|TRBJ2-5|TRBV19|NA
TGTGCCAGTAGTATAAGAGCGGGAGGGGCTGGGGAGACCCAGTACTTC
CASSIRAGGAGETQYF
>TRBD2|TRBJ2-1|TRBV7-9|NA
TGTGCCAGCAGCTTAGGGTATGGACTAGCGGGGAATGAGCAGTTCTTC
CASSLGYGLAGNEQFF
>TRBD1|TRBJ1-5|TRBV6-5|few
TGTGCCAGCAGGGGAACAGGGGGACATCAGCCCCAGCATTTT
CASRGTGGHQPQHF